This section outlines one TCR beta chain sequence together with its context. Its antigen specificity is not known. The input lacks base qualities; no much larger clone sits a single base away. To estimate absolute template abundance from read counts, synthetic TCR analog templates were spiked into each PCR. TCRbeta CDR3 regions were amplified from genomic DNA with bias-controlled V and J gene primers using the immunoSEQ assay. Rearranged TCRbeta segments were sequenced at approximately 20X coverage. In the source study's methods: Clustering was used to correct sequencing errors, and CDR3s were annotated against IMGT so that V, D and J genes could be assigned. Downstream analyses used only productive TCRbeta rearrangements and left out out-of-frame or stop-codon sequences. Clonality was computed as one minus Shannon entropy normalized by the log of the number of unique productive sequences. Fisher's exact test with Benjamini-Hochberg correction, using a cutoff of adjusted p below 0.01, was how clones that differed between time points or between blood and tumor were identified. TCRdb re-hosts the immuneACCESS table, in-frame sequences only. Its copies lack some clones; in the studies checked, an unresolved V gene accounts for under half of them, and the cause for the rest is not known. Clonal size and the V and J genes are those of that table, whereas D and trimming came from the DNA. This sample comprises about 50,000 clones, approximately 81% of them detected only once. The ten largest clones capture about 10% of the sample.

Reading the label with the study, this specimen's time point is: peripheral blood 6 weeks after treatment start. The cohort included about 29 patients with locally advanced or metastatic urothelial carcinoma who were treated at Memorial Sloan Kettering on a trial protocol. Peripheral blood mononuclear cells were collected pretreatment and during treatment, at between 1 and 8 total time points per patient. The Qiagen DNeasy Blood extraction kit was used to purify genomic DNA from total PBMCs and tumor samples. Collected pretreatment and during treatment, PBMCs were isolated and stored as previously described. The data originate from a study of PD-L1 blockade in urothelial cancer (dated by TCRdb to 2015 to 2018). Concerning the study at large: Therapy was started at some point between 2013 and 2015 for all patients, and atezolizumab 1,200 mg was administered intravenously every 3 weeks. About 85% of the roughly 30 patients were males with bladder-origin urothelial cancer, and about 65% of the roughly 30 reported a prior smoking history. An ECOG performance status of 0 or 1 was recorded for the patients, and 0 to 3 prior chemotherapy regimens had been received by the patients. Blood samples were analyzed at two time points: 3 weeks after treatment start (second dose) and 6 weeks after treatment start. Blood samples gave a median of approximately 150,000 T cells and tens of thousands of unique TCRs, with a median clonality of roughly 0.081. An exploratory multi-omic analysis was conducted of the somatic, immune and clinical correlates of response to PD-L1 blockade with atezolizumab in urothelial cancer. Pretreatment tumor samples, along with matched peripheral blood collected serially before and after atezolizumab treatment, underwent TCR sequencing. Durable clinical benefit was defined as a progression-free survival longer than 6 months, and TCR features were additionally tested against progression-free survival and overall survival. In the same patients, whole exome sequencing and RNA sequencing of pretreatment tumors were performed in addition to TCR sequencing. About 10 patients achieved durable clinical benefit and approximately 20 did not. Approximately 30 patients had pretreatment blood TCR-seq, some 25 had at least one posttreatment blood collection, and some 25 had tumor TCR-seq.

On the study overall, not on this receptor specifically: Patients with durable benefit showed greater expansion of tumor-associated TCR clones in peripheral blood 3 weeks after starting treatment (n of about 20, p = 0.022). Improved progression-free and overall survival was associated with having pretreatment peripheral blood TCR clonality below the median. Because the sample size was small (n of about 29) and many exploratory analyses were performed, the results are intended to be hypothesis-generating.

Relative to germline, V is 0 bases shorter and J is 5 bases shorter, with 11 bases between their ends. Sequences ENHRY (CDR1) and SYGVKD (CDR2) are obtained from the germline V gene. Including the terminal cysteine and phenylalanine, the CDR3 comprises 14 residues. The CDR3 DNA has 42 bases and is translated from base 1. Recombination joined TRBV10-3 with TRBJ2-7; a tentative D match to TRBD1 spans 6 bases. The receptor's source is a man between 65 and 85 years old with urothelial cancer. The sequences come from PBMCs, collected around atezolizumab (anti-PD-L1) treatment. The sequence in DNA is TGTGCCATCAGTGAGTCGACAGGACTCGACGAGCAGTACTTC. This encodes CAISESTGLDEQYF.